The rows below give T cell receptor beta chains drawn from one sample of a study of spatial heterogeneity in lung cancer. TCRdb recomputed calls from the 5' RACE reads with MiXCR, one row per CDR3 protein. The table shows approximately 40,000 distinct CDR3 sequences, with roughly 15% occurring only once. The specimen comprised PBMCs, sampled at surgery. The receptors stem from a male donor with early-stage non-small cell lung cancer. The CDR3 runs from the conserved cysteine through the conserved F or W. Each record gives: CDR3 DNA, CDR3 protein, V gene, clone size, J gene, D gene. The D gene is left open where the match is weak. A clone size is listed for some rows: how often the clone was seen (once, few, many), or a class if it is expanded.

TGTGCCAGCAGTTACTCGCGACAGGGGAACACTGAAGCTTTCTTT CASSYSRQGNTEAFF TRBV6-2/TRBV6-3 many TRBJ1-1 TRBD1
TGTGCCAGCAGTTTTGCTACGGACTCCTACGAGCAGTACTTC CASSFATDSYEQYF TRBV27 - TRBJ2-7 -
TGTGCCAGTAGTATCTGGGACGGCAATGAAAAACTGTTTTTT CASSIWDGNEKLFF TRBV19 few TRBJ1-4 -
TGTGCTAGTGGTTTGATCCTAGAGGGGCAGGGCAATCAGCCCCAGCATTTT CASGLILEGQGNQPQHF TRBV12-5 few TRBJ1-5 -
TGCAGCGTTGAAGCCGATTCTCTGGGGGGGACCCAGTACTTC CSVEADSLGGTQYF TRBV29-1 - TRBJ2-5 -
TGTGCCATCAGTGAGGCTCGACTAGGGGAGCAGTACTTC CAISEARLGEQYF TRBV10-3 many TRBJ2-7 -
TGTGCCAGCAGTTTTATAGCGGGAGCGGCGAATACGCAGTATTTT CASSFIAGAANTQYF TRBV27 - TRBJ2-3 TRBD2
TGCAGTGCCCGGACTAGCGGGGGGGAAAACATTCAGTACTTC CSARTSGGENIQYF TRBV20-1 - TRBJ2-4 TRBD2
TGTGCCAGCACCCCCTGGGGGGCGGAGGACAATGAGCAGTTCTTC CASTPWGAEDNEQFF TRBV5-5 many TRBJ2-1 -
TGTGCCAGCAGCCCACGTTTAGGGGTCAATGAGCAGTTCTTC CASSPRLGVNEQFF TRBV7-2 - TRBJ2-1 -
TGTGCCAGCAGCTCCGAGACAGCCTATAATTCACCCCTCCACTTT CASSSETAYNSPLHF TRBV7-2 few TRBJ1-6 -
TGTGCCAGCAGTCTCAAGCGCACAGATACGCAGTATTTT CASSLKRTDTQYF TRBV27 few TRBJ2-3 -
TGCAGTGCTAGTCGGACTAGCGGTCTCGAGCAGTACTTC CSASRTSGLEQYF TRBV20-1 many TRBJ2-7 TRBD2
TGTGCCAGCAGTCCTCACACAGGGGGGGTAAAGACCCAGTACTTC CASSPHTGGVKTQYF TRBV6-5 few TRBJ2-5 -
TGCAGCGTTGAATTGGGACAGGGGAACGCTGAAGCTTTCTTT CSVELGQGNAEAFF TRBV29-1 - TRBJ1-1 TRBD1